Listed below are T cell receptor beta chains from one sample, sequenced in a study of blood T cell repertoires in COVID-19. This table comes from immunoSEQ multiplex PCR, and its TCRdb copy is limited to in-frame clones, with some not included. The sample holds around 200,000 clones, 75% to 90% seen once. Sequencing input: PBMCs or T cells enriched from blood (not recorded which). The receptors were gathered from a woman aged 25 to 45 who had been exposed to COVID-19. CDR3s include the opening cysteine and the closing phenylalanine or tryptophan. The D gene is left open where the match is weak. Not all rows give a size; the values are once, few, many and, for expanded clones, a class.

TRBJ2-3 | NA | TRBV5-1 | TRBD2 | TGCGCCAGCAGCAAACGGACTAGTTACGAAGATACGCAGTATTTT | CASSKRTSYEDTQYF
TRBJ1-1 | NA | TRBV7-8 | NA | TGTGCCAGCAGCTTCCCCGGGGAAGGGAACACTGAAGCTTTCTTT | CASSFPGEGNTEAFF
TRBJ1-6 | NA | TRBV19 | TRBD1 | TGTGCCAGTAGTACCAGGACAGGTCCAAACGTTAATTCACCCCTCCACTTT | CASSTRTGPNVNSPLHF
TRBJ2-7 | NA | TRBV3-1/TRBV3-2 | NA | TGTGCCAGCAGCCAAGAGGCCTCCTCCTACGAGCAGTACTTC | CASSQEASSYEQYF
TRBJ1-2 | NA | TRBV6-1 | TRBD1 | TGTGCCAGCAGTGAAAGCGGCAGGGGGCAAACTAACTATGGCTACACCTTC | CASSESGRGQTNYGYTF
TRBJ1-5 | NA | TRBV19 | NA | TGTGCCAGTAGTATAGCCGTCCCAATCGGGAATCAGCCCCAGCATTTT | CASSIAVPIGNQPQHF
TRBJ2-6 | NA | TRBV19 | NA | TGTGCCAGTACCTTACAGGGCCCCATCTCTGGGGCCAACGTCCTGACTTTC | CASTLQGPISGANVLTF
TRBJ2-1 | NA | TRBV2 | TRBD1 | TGTGCCAGCAGTACAGACAGGGGAAATGAGCAGTTCTTC | CASSTDRGNEQFF
TRBJ1-6 | NA | TRBV19 | NA | TGTGCCAGTAGTAACAACAGGGCCCCCATGGCTAATTCACCCCTCCACTTT | CASSNNRAPMANSPLHF
TRBJ2-5 | NA | TRBV11-2 | TRBD2 | TGTGCCAGCAGCTTAGATCTGTGGGAGGGGCGCCAAGAGACCCAGTACTTC | CASSLDLWEGRQETQYF
TRBJ2-7 | NA | TRBV29-1 | TRBD2 | TGCAGCGTTGATAGCGGGGGTTCTACGGACGAGCAGTACTTC | CSVDSGGSTDEQYF
TRBJ2-1 | once | TRBV10-3 | NA | TGTGCCATCTCCCGTAACAATGAGCAGTTCTTC | CAISRNNEQFF
TRBJ2-1 | NA | TRBV2 | TRBD2 | TGTGCCAGCAGTACCCAGGGACTATCATCCCACAATGAGCAGTTCTTC | CASSTQGLSSHNEQFF
TRBJ2-7 | NA | TRBV9 | TRBD2 | TGTGCCAGCAGCGCAACTAGCGGCTTCTCCTACGAGCAGTACTTC | CASSATSGFSYEQYF
TRBJ1-2 | NA | TRBV29-1 | NA | TGCAGCGTTGCCCCGACAGGCCTAGCTAACTATGGCTACACCTTC | CSVAPTGLANYGYTF
TRBJ1-6 | NA | TRBV3-1/TRBV3-2 | TRBD1 | TGTGCCAGCAGCCAAGATCCCCCAGGACAGGAATTCGGTTCACCCCTCCACTTT | CASSQDPPGQEFGSPLHF
TRBJ2-7 | few | TRBV3-1/TRBV3-2 | NA | TGTGCCAGCAGCCAAGACAGAACCTCGGGCGAGCAGTACTTC | CASSQDRTSGEQYF
TRBJ2-3 | NA | TRBV7-9 | NA | TGTGCCAGCTTCCGACTCATAACCATCACAGATACGCAGTATTTT | CASFRLITITDTQYF
TRBJ2-7 | NA | TRBV4-1 | TRBD1 | TGCGCCAGCAGCCAAGATTCAGGGACAGGGGTCTACGAGCAGTACTTC | CASSQDSGTGVYEQYF
TRBJ2-7 | NA | TRBV5-1 | TRBD1 | TGCGCCAGCACCCTGGGACCGGGACAGGGCTACGAGCAGTACTTC | CASTLGPGQGYEQYF
TRBJ1-1 | NA | TRBV6-5 | TRBD1 | TGTGCCAGCACCGGACAGGGAGGGGAAATTGAAGCTTTCTTT | CASTGQGGEIEAFF
TRBJ1-2 | NA | TRBV7-2 | NA | TGTGCCAGCAGCTTAGGAACAGATTTCTATGGCTACACCTTC | CASSLGTDFYGYTF
TRBJ1-2 | NA | TRBV7-6 | TRBD1 | TGTGCCAGCAGCCCCCGGGACAGGGCGTCGAACGGCTACACCTTC | CASSPRDRASNGYTF
TRBJ1-2 | NA | TRBV10-1 | NA | TGCGCCAGCAGTGAGTCTGGCGGAGGTGGCTACACCTTC | CASSESGGGGYTF
TRBJ1-1 | NA | TRBV19 | TRBD1 | TGTGCCAGTAGTATAGGGCGGGACAGGGCGGTTGAAGCTTTCTTT | CASSIGRDRAVEAFF
TRBJ1-6 | NA | TRBV6-5 | NA | TGTGCCAGCAGTTACGGGGACACAAGTAATTCACCCCTCCACTTT | CASSYGDTSNSPLHF
TRBJ1-6 | NA | TRBV5-6 | NA | TGTGCCAGCAGCTTGAGGGGTGAGTCACCCCTCCACTTT | CASSLRGESPLHF
TRBJ1-6 | NA | TRBV19 | TRBD1 | TGTGCCAGTAGGAAGACAGGGCTAGGTTCACCCCTCCACTTT | CASRKTGLGSPLHF
TRBJ2-7 | NA | TRBV28 | NA | TGTGCCAGCAGCCCGCTGGGGGCGGGCGAGTCCTACGAGCAGTACTTC | CASSPLGAGESYEQYF
TRBJ1-6 | NA | TRBV2 | TRBD1 | TGTGCCAGCAGTGGAGTTGGGACAGGGGGTTCACCCCTCCACTTT | CASSGVGTGGSPLHF
TRBJ2-7 | NA | TRBV5-1 | TRBD1 | TGCGCCAGCAGCTTGGCGCCGGGACAGGGGAAAGTCTACGAGCAGTACTTC | CASSLAPGQGKVYEQYF
TRBJ1-4 | NA | TRBV5-4 | TRBD1 | TGTGCCAGCAGCCTGGACAGGGACGCAACTAATGAAAAACTGTTTTTT | CASSLDRDATNEKLFF
TRBJ1-3 | NA | TRBV11-3 | NA | TGTGCCAGCAGCTTAGACGGACTAAACACCATATATTTT | CASSLDGLNTIYF
TRBJ2-2 | once | TRBV4-2 | NA | TGTGCCAGCAGCCAAGATTTGAACGGGGGGAACACCGGGGAGCTGTTTTTT | CASSQDLNGGNTGELFF
TRBJ2-7 | once | TRBV15 | TRBD2 | TGTGCCACAGGACTAGCGCCCTCCTACGAGCAGTACTTC | CATGLAPSYEQYF
TRBJ1-2 | NA | TRBV12-3/TRBV12-4 | NA | TGTGCCAGCAGTTCATTGCTAGATTATGGCTACACCTTC | CASSSLLDYGYTF
TRBJ2-1 | NA | TRBV7-9 | TRBD2 | TGTGCCAGCAGCTTAGGGGGACTAACTGAGCAGTTCTTC | CASSLGGLTEQFF
TRBJ2-5 | NA | TRBV2 | TRBD1 | TGTGCCAGCAGAGGGACAGGGAGCGGGGAGACCCAGTACTTC | CASRGTGSGETQYF
TRBJ1-5 | NA | TRBV6-5 | NA | TGTGCCAGCAGGAGCCGTGGACAGTTCAATCAGCCCCAGCATTTT | CASRSRGQFNQPQHF
TRBJ1-2 | NA | TRBV30 | NA | TGTGCCTGGAGTGTTGGGCAGAACTATGGCTACACCTTC | CAWSVGQNYGYTF
TRBJ1-5 | NA | TRBV2 | TRBD1 | TGTGCCAGCACACCGGGACAGGGAGGTCAGCCCCAGCATTTT | CASTPGQGGQPQHF
TRBJ1-6 | few | TRBV28 | TRBD1 | TGTGCCAGCCGGGGGACAGGGGAAAATTCACCCCTCCACTTT | CASRGTGENSPLHF
TRBJ2-7 | NA | TRBV28 | TRBD2 | TGTGCCAGCAGCCTCTTAGGGGGGGGACTAGCAGCTTACGAGCAGTACTTC | CASSLLGGGLAAYEQYF
TRBJ2-1 | NA | TRBV5-6 | TRBD2 | TGTGCCAGCAGCTTTTACCTAGCGGGAGGAAGCTCCTACAATGAGCAGTTCTTC | CASSFYLAGGSSYNEQFF
TRBJ1-5 | NA | TRBV6-1 | NA | TGTGCCAGCAGTGATCAGGCAGGGGGCAATCAGCCCCAGCATTTT | CASSDQAGGNQPQHF
TRBJ1-5 | NA | TRBV3-1/TRBV3-2 | NA | TGTGCCAGCAGCCATGACATCAATCAGCCCCAGCATTTT | CASSHDINQPQHF
TRBJ1-1 | NA | TRBV12-3/TRBV12-4 | NA | TGTGCCATCCCGGGACCCAGGGAGGGTGAAGCTTTCTTT | CAIPGPREGEAFF
TRBJ1-1 | NA | TRBV7-9 | NA | TGTGCCAGCAGCTCATTAGGAGTGGGCAGGGCAAAGAACACTGAAGCTTTCTTT | CASSSLGVGRAKNTEAFF
TRBJ1-2 | few | TRBV19 | TRBD1 | TGTGCCAGTAGGGAATACAGGGGGCGAGGTGGCTACACCTTC | CASREYRGRGGYTF
TRBJ2-6 | NA | TRBV5-1 | NA | TGCGCCAGCAGCCCCGGACTGATCCCTGGGGCCAACGTCCTGACTTTC | CASSPGLIPGANVLTF
TRBJ2-1 | few | TRBV27 | NA | TGTGCCAGCAGTTTATCCCCGGGACTTTACAATGAGCAGTTCTTC | CASSLSPGLYNEQFF
TRBJ2-7 | NA | TRBV9 | TRBD2 | TGTGCCAGCAGCGTAGATCCAGGGCGGGGGAACGAGCAGTACTTC | CASSVDPGRGNEQYF
TRBJ1-1 | NA | TRBV5-1 | NA | TGCGCCAGCAGCTTTAGTATACAGAACATGAACACTGAAGCTTTCTTT | CASSFSIQNMNTEAFF
TRBJ1-6 | NA | TRBV11-3 | TRBD1 | TGTGCCAGCAGCCAAGGACAGGGCGGCAATTCACCCCTCCACTTT | CASSQGQGGNSPLHF
TRBJ1-1 | NA | TRBV25-1 | TRBD1 | TGTGCCAGCAGTGAATTTTCTCCAGGGGGAGAAGCTTTCTTT | CASSEFSPGGEAFF
TRBJ2-5 | NA | TRBV3-1/TRBV3-2 | NA | TGTGCCAGCAGCCATAGAAGATCTTGGGGCACGGAGACCCAGTACTTC | CASSHRRSWGTETQYF
TRBJ1-5 | NA | TRBV27 | NA | TGTGCCAGCAGTTTACGGGGTTTCGGGCAGCCCCAGCATTTT | CASSLRGFGQPQHF